This T cell receptor (beta chain) was retrieved from a study of cytomegalovirus exposure and HLA in healthy donors. Germline V gene data show CDR1 as KGHSH and CDR2 as LQKENI. The CDR3 totals 12 residues. The J segment lost 6 bases and the V segment lost 8 bases, leaving 6 bases of the junction unmatched. The PCR contained 60 Vbeta and 13 Jbeta primers. Clones were read by immunoSEQ multiplex PCR, and TCRdb kept only the in-frame ones, dropping some. Among roughly 150,000 clones listed, roughly 84% were seen once. Study conclusions and caveats: Some V segments, TRBV6-2 and TRBV6-3 among them, were indistinguishable and were therefore excluded. Later on, an analysis found that several of the most significant clusters appeared to be linked to common viral pathogens, which included parvovirus B19. A reported reduction in N-insertions relative to the approximately 670-donor mean was seen in an Asian-associated ancestry cluster in a later analysis. Across all donors, roughly uniform sequencing depth was an assumption of the presence/absence analyses.

Regarding this clone: What it binds is not known.

The receptor was isolated from a boy under 10 years old in good health and CMV-seronegative. V and J are TRBV18 and TRBJ1-2, with 7 positions matching TRBD1. Sequencing was done on a sample of PBMCs. The CDR3 loop reads CASTSRGNGYTF. The CDR3 DNA sequence: TGTGCCAGCACATCCAGGGGGAATGGCTACACCTTC.